The rows below give T cell receptor beta chains drawn from one sample of a study of blood T cell repertoires in COVID-19. Method: immunoSEQ multiplex PCR; TCRdb's copy keeps in-frame clones and lacks some. The table includes approximately 100,000 clones, approximately 84% detected once. The source material was peripheral blood. Receptors originate from a man in his 60s with acute or convalescent COVID-19. Both conserved end residues are part of each CDR3. The D gene is left open where the match is weak. Part of the rows lack a size; the others show once, few, many or a class for expanded clones.

v_call: TRBV12-3/TRBV12-4
clone_size: NA
d_call: NA
j_call: TRBJ1-1
cdr3_nt: TGTGCCAGCAGAATCTCCTTGAACACTGAAGCTTTCTTT
cdr3_aa: CASRISLNTEAFF

v_call: TRBV2
clone_size: NA
d_call: NA
j_call: TRBJ1-6
cdr3_nt: TGTGCCAGTAAAACAGGGAGCTCCTATAATTCACCCCTCCACTTT
cdr3_aa: CASKTGSSYNSPLHF

v_call: TRBV7-8
clone_size: NA
d_call: TRBD2
j_call: TRBJ2-1
cdr3_nt: TGTGCCAGCAGCTTAGGTGGGACTACCTCCTACAATGAGCAGTTCTTC
cdr3_aa: CASSLGGTTSYNEQFF

v_call: TRBV4-1
clone_size: NA
d_call: NA
j_call: TRBJ2-7
cdr3_nt: TGCGCCAGCAGCCGATTACCGGGACTGGGTTCCTACGAGCAGTACTTC
cdr3_aa: CASSRLPGLGSYEQYF

v_call: TRBV29-1
clone_size: once
d_call: NA
j_call: TRBJ2-7
cdr3_nt: TGCAGCGGGCTTAGCGATTCTTACGAGCAGTACTTC
cdr3_aa: CSGLSDSYEQYF

v_call: TRBV29-1
clone_size: once
d_call: TRBD2
j_call: TRBJ2-1
cdr3_nt: TGCAGCGTTGAAGATGACCTAAGCGGGAGCAAAGATGAGCAGTTCTTC
cdr3_aa: CSVEDDLSGSKDEQFF

v_call: TRBV30
clone_size: few
d_call: NA
j_call: TRBJ1-3
cdr3_nt: TGTGCCTGGAGTGTATTGCAGGGCGCTGGAAACACCATATATTTT
cdr3_aa: CAWSVLQGAGNTIYF

v_call: TRBV6-1
clone_size: once
d_call: NA
j_call: TRBJ2-7
cdr3_nt: TGTGCCAGCAGTGAAGGGCACGCCTACGAGCAGTACTTC
cdr3_aa: CASSEGHAYEQYF

v_call: TRBV5-4
clone_size: many
d_call: NA
j_call: TRBJ1-2
cdr3_nt: TGTGCCAGCAGCCTCGGGGGGGGGAGCTATGGCTACACCTTC
cdr3_aa: CASSLGGGSYGYTF

v_call: TRBV15
clone_size: once
d_call: TRBD2
j_call: TRBJ2-5
cdr3_nt: TGTGCCACCAGCAGAGATAGACTAGCGGGAGGGCCGGGGCAAGAGACCCAGTACTTC
cdr3_aa: CATSRDRLAGGPGQETQYF

v_call: TRBV5-4
clone_size: NA
d_call: NA
j_call: TRBJ2-6
cdr3_nt: TGTGCCAGCCGGGTGCTAGCTGGGGCCAACGTCCTGACTTTC
cdr3_aa: CASRVLAGANVLTF

v_call: TRBV29-1
clone_size: NA
d_call: TRBD1
j_call: TRBJ1-1
cdr3_nt: TGCAGCGTTGGCAGGGGGGAAGAAGCTTTCTTT
cdr3_aa: CSVGRGEEAFF

v_call: TRBV7-9
clone_size: NA
d_call: TRBD2
j_call: TRBJ2-1
cdr3_nt: TGTGCCAGCAACTCTGAGGGGAGGGCGGGAGGTGTAGATGAGCAGTTCTTC
cdr3_aa: CASNSEGRAGGVDEQFF

v_call: TRBV10-3
clone_size: NA
d_call: NA
j_call: TRBJ2-7
cdr3_nt: TGTGCCATCAGTGATTTCGGGAGCTCCTACGAGCAGTACTTC
cdr3_aa: CAISDFGSSYEQYF

v_call: TRBV19
clone_size: NA
d_call: NA
j_call: TRBJ2-1
cdr3_nt: TGTGCCAGTAGTATTTTCGGGGAGGACTCCTACAATGAGCAGTTCTTC
cdr3_aa: CASSIFGEDSYNEQFF

v_call: TRBV19
clone_size: NA
d_call: NA
j_call: TRBJ2-4
cdr3_nt: TGTGCCAGTAGTGATGTGGGGAGCAGGAACATTCAGTACTTC
cdr3_aa: CASSDVGSRNIQYF

v_call: TRBV9
clone_size: NA
d_call: NA
j_call: TRBJ1-1
cdr3_nt: TGTGCCAGCAGCGTAGAAGTCCAGACTGAAGCTTTCTTT
cdr3_aa: CASSVEVQTEAFF

v_call: TRBV5-6
clone_size: NA
d_call: TRBD1
j_call: TRBJ1-6
cdr3_nt: TGTGCCAGCAGCGGGGCGGACAGGGGGATTTCACCCCTCCACTTT
cdr3_aa: CASSGADRGISPLHF

v_call: TRBV19
clone_size: NA
d_call: NA
j_call: TRBJ1-3
cdr3_nt: TGTGCCAGTAGTCCAGAGGGCCTTGGAAACACCATATATTTT
cdr3_aa: CASSPEGLGNTIYF

v_call: TRBV9
clone_size: once
d_call: NA
j_call: TRBJ1-5
cdr3_nt: TGTGCCAGCAGCTGGTCCGGGGAAGGTCAGCCCCAGCATTTT
cdr3_aa: CASSWSGEGQPQHF

v_call: TRBV11-2
clone_size: NA
d_call: NA
j_call: TRBJ2-3
cdr3_nt: TGTGCCAGCAGCTTAAACCGCGTGGTAGATACGCAGTATTTT
cdr3_aa: CASSLNRVVDTQYF

v_call: TRBV19
clone_size: NA
d_call: TRBD2
j_call: TRBJ2-1
cdr3_nt: TGTGCCAGTAGTCAAACTAGCGGGAGCCCCAATGAGCAGTTCTTC
cdr3_aa: CASSQTSGSPNEQFF

v_call: TRBV7-8
clone_size: NA
d_call: NA
j_call: TRBJ2-3
cdr3_nt: TGTGCCAGCACATCTACCAGCGGAAACACAGATACGCAGTATTTT
cdr3_aa: CASTSTSGNTDTQYF

v_call: TRBV5-1
clone_size: once
d_call: NA
j_call: TRBJ2-5
cdr3_nt: TGCGCCAGCAGCTTGGGACGGGGGTCCCGGGCCCAGTACTTC
cdr3_aa: CASSLGRGSRAQYF

v_call: TRBV5-4
clone_size: NA
d_call: NA
j_call: TRBJ2-7
cdr3_nt: TGTGCCAGCAGCTTGGACGGCTACGAGCAGTACTTC
cdr3_aa: CASSLDGYEQYF

v_call: TRBV29-1
clone_size: NA
d_call: NA
j_call: TRBJ1-3
cdr3_nt: TGCAGCGTGGAGGGAGGGGATGGAAACACCATATATTTT
cdr3_aa: CSVEGGDGNTIYF

v_call: TRBV3-1/TRBV3-2
clone_size: NA
d_call: TRBD2
j_call: TRBJ2-7
cdr3_nt: TGTGCCAGCAGCCAAGATTTGGCTAGCGGGGGGTCTAGGGAGCAGTACTTC
cdr3_aa: CASSQDLASGGSREQYF

v_call: TRBV7-8
clone_size: NA
d_call: TRBD2
j_call: TRBJ2-1
cdr3_nt: TGTGCCAGCAGCATCGGGACTAGGAATAATGAGCAGTTCTTC
cdr3_aa: CASSIGTRNNEQFF

v_call: TRBV27
clone_size: NA
d_call: TRBD2
j_call: TRBJ2-7
cdr3_nt: TGTGCCAGCAGTTGGCGGACTAGCGGAGGGGGGGAGCAGTACTTC
cdr3_aa: CASSWRTSGGGEQYF

v_call: TRBV3-1/TRBV3-2
clone_size: NA
d_call: TRBD1
j_call: TRBJ1-2
cdr3_nt: TGTGCCAGCAGCCAAGAATTCCGGACAGGGGTTCGAGGCTACACCTTC
cdr3_aa: CASSQEFRTGVRGYTF

v_call: TRBV18
clone_size: few
d_call: NA
j_call: TRBJ1-1
cdr3_nt: TGTGCCAGCTCACCCGATGGTGGCAGGGCGAACACTGAAGCTTTCTTT
cdr3_aa: CASSPDGGRANTEAFF

v_call: TRBV24-1
clone_size: NA
d_call: TRBD2
j_call: TRBJ2-1
cdr3_nt: TGTGCCACCAGCAGGACTAGCTACGACAATGAGCAGTTCTTC
cdr3_aa: CATSRTSYDNEQFF

v_call: TRBV27
clone_size: NA
d_call: TRBD1
j_call: TRBJ1-1
cdr3_nt: TGTGCCAGCAGTTTATACAGGGGCGAGAACACTGAAGCTTTCTTT
cdr3_aa: CASSLYRGENTEAFF

v_call: TRBV11-3
clone_size: few
d_call: NA
j_call: TRBJ1-3
cdr3_nt: TGTGCCAGCAGCTTCAGGGGAGTCGGTGGAAACACCATATATTTT
cdr3_aa: CASSFRGVGGNTIYF

v_call: TRBV24-1
clone_size: NA
d_call: NA
j_call: TRBJ1-1
cdr3_nt: TGTGCCACCAGGTGGGGGGAGGGCACTGAAGCTTTCTTT
cdr3_aa: CATRWGEGTEAFF

v_call: TRBV2
clone_size: few
d_call: NA
j_call: TRBJ1-2
cdr3_nt: TGTGCCAGCAGTGACAGGCCCCCCGACTATGGCTACACCTTC
cdr3_aa: CASSDRPPDYGYTF

v_call: TRBV18
clone_size: NA
d_call: NA
j_call: TRBJ1-5
cdr3_nt: TGTGCCAGCTCACCTGTCGGGGGAGATCAGCCCCAGCATTTT
cdr3_aa: CASSPVGGDQPQHF

v_call: TRBV6-1
clone_size: NA
d_call: NA
j_call: TRBJ1-1
cdr3_nt: TGTGCCAGCAGTGAAGCGGGGAGGGGGACTGAAGCTTTCTTT
cdr3_aa: CASSEAGRGTEAFF